This T cell receptor (beta chain) appears in the sequencing data of a study of control samples from healthy donors and cancer patients. Only in-frame clones appear in the TCRdb table, and some are missing; sequencing was by immunoSEQ multiplex PCR. The profile covers around 140,000 clones, with under 95% appearing a single time and less than 8.5% taken by the ten largest. The receptor comes from a man younger than 30 in good health. The sample was blood.

The DNA of the CDR3 is TGCGCCAGCAGCCAATTGCACGGGACAGGGGCTTTATACGAGCAGTACTTC. It translates to CASSQLHGTGALYEQYF. The rearrangement links TRBV4-1 to TRBJ2-7; 10 bases are shared with TRBD1. With 2 bases clipped from V and 4 bases from J, the junction kept 11 bases outside the gene matches. Looked up from germline, CDR1 is MGHRA and CDR2 is YSYEKL. This CDR3 is 17 amino acids long.